These 29 T cell receptor beta chains were all obtained from the same sample, sequenced in a study of beta chain features in type 1 diabetes. Reverse transcription of all isolated RNA meant that expressed TCRB transcripts were sequenced. Data came from immunoSEQ multiplex PCR; TCRdb stores just in-frame clones and leaves some out. The sample consists of roughly 300,000 clones, 13% to 15% of them appearing once. The sequencing sample was made of central memory CD4+ T cells from blood. These receptors were collected from a man aged 25 to 45 in good health.

V is TRBV11-3 and J is TRBJ2-2, with 7 nucleotides matching TRBD1. Germline V gene lookup returns CDR1 SGHNT and CDR2 YENEEA. The CDR3 has 14 residues. With 5 bases clipped from V and 6 bases from J, the junction kept 6 bases outside the gene matches. In DNA form, the CDR3 reads TGTGCCAGCAGCACCGGGACAGTTTCCGGGGAGCTGTTTTTT. Its protein product is CASSTGTVSGELFF.

The genes are TRBV4-3 and TRBJ1-1; maybe TRBD1 (6 bases). Trimming took off 6 bases at V and 5 bases at J, with 19 bases between the two ends. The CDR3 has 15 residues. Looked up from germline, CDR1 is LGHNA and CDR2 is YSLEER. The CDR3 loop reads CASSQQTGRWTEAFF. For the CDR3, the DNA is TGCGCCAGCAGTCAACAGACAGGAAGGTGGACTGAAGCTTTCTTT.

This clone has at least ten counts. This chain connects TRBV27 to TRBJ1-1; the D gene is possibly TRBD1 (6 bases). Trimming removed 6 bases at V and 3 bases at J, with 17 bases between. The CDR3 has 15 residues. CDR1 and CDR2 from the germline V gene are MNHEY and SMNVEV (reference sequence). Here the CDR3 DNA reads TGTGCCAGCAGCCAAGAAGGGGGGCGCGACACTGAAGCTTTCTTT. Translating it yields CASSQEGGRDTEAFF.

Regarding this clone: One end of the junction does not line up with germline, which may come from a read error. The chain has TRBV7-7 and TRBJ2-1; 10 bases are shared with TRBD2. The CDR3 is 13 amino acids. Looked up from germline, CDR1 is SSHAT and CDR2 is FNYEAQ (reference sequence). CDR3 DNA: TGTGCTAGCAGCTTAGGACTAGCGGATGAGCAGTTCTTC. This gives the protein CASSLGLADEQFF. Full variable domain (remainder filled in from reference TRBV7-7 and TRBJ2-1): GAGVSQSPRYKVTKRGQDVTLRCDPISSHATLYWYQQALGQGPEFLTYFNYEAQPDKSGLPSDRFSAERPEGSISTLTIQRTEQRDSAMYRCASSLGLADEQFFGPGTRLTVL.

The J gene is TRBJ1-1, the V gene TRBV5-4; D gene ambiguous. Trimming removed 0 bases from V and 4 bases from J, with 4 bases in between. The CDR3 is made up of 12 amino acids. CDR1 and CDR2 from the germline V gene are SGHNT and YYREEE (reference sequence). CDR3 residues: CASSLAFTEAFF. The CDR3 bases are TGTGCCAGCAGCTTGGCTTTCACTGAAGCTTTCTTT.

This chain links TRBV5-5 with TRBJ1-2, with a weak D call TRBD1 (5 bases). V lost 0 bases, J lost 6 bases, and 15 bases lay in between. This CDR3 contains 15 residues. From germline, CDR1 is SGHKS and CDR2 YYEKEE (reference sequence). In nucleotides, the CDR3 is TGTGCCAGCAGCTTGGCTGTGTCGCCAGGGAATGGCTACACCTTC. Its protein product is CASSLAVSPGNGYTF.

The chain is built from TRBV6-5 and TRBJ1-5; 7 positions match TRBD1. J was trimmed by 3 bases and V by 6 bases; bases with no gene match: 2. The germline V gene has CDR1 MNHEY and CDR2 SVGAGI. The CDR3 is 13 residues long. CDR3 residues: CASRQGYNQPQHF. Written as DNA, the CDR3 is TGTGCCAGCAGACAGGGGTACAATCAGCCCCAGCATTTT.

Only a few counts were recorded for this clone. The chain uses TRBV7-2 and TRBJ2-7, with 9 bases matching TRBD1. The V gene end was trimmed by 5 bases and the J gene end by 6 bases; junction bases not matched to a gene: 5. This CDR3 region has 13 residues. The germline CDR1 and CDR2 sequences are SGHTA and FQGNSA. The CDR3 DNA follows: TGTGCCAGCAGCCCCGGGACAGGGTCCGAGCAGTACGTC. It encodes CASSPGTGSEQYV.

This clone has a handful of counts. The chain uses TRBV7-3 and TRBJ2-5; D not resolved. Trimming took off 3 bases at V and 1 base at J, with 3 bases between the two ends. CDR1 is SGHTA, CDR2 FQGTGA, per germline. This CDR3 contains 12 residues. The CDR3 nucleotides read TGTGCCAGCAGCTTGGTCCAAGAGACCCAGTACTTC. Protein: CASSLVQETQYF.

The chain has TRBV6-5 and TRBJ1-1; D not resolved. Trimming stripped 6 bases from V and 3 bases from J, with 11 bases between. This CDR3 is 13 amino acids long. CDR1 is MNHEY and CDR2 is SVGAGI in the germline V gene. CDR3 DNA: TGTGCCAGCAGGAAGGGAAGGGACACTGAAGCTTTCTTT. This sequence encodes CASRKGRDTEAFF.

The chain joins TRBV7-8 to TRBJ2-2; TRBD1 is a possible D gene (7 bases). This CDR3 contains 15 residues. Germline CDR1 SGHVS, CDR2 FQNEAQ. Trimming cost V 4 bases and J 4 bases, with 13 bases left between them. CDR3 residues: CASSSAGGSTGELFF. As DNA, the CDR3 is TGTGCCAGCAGCTCCGCAGGGGGGTCCACCGGGGAGCTGTTTTTT. The full variable domain, its missing parts supplied by reference TRBV7-8 and TRBJ2-2, is GAGVSQSPRYKVAKRGQDVALRCDPISGHVSLFWYQQALGQGPEFLTYFQNEAQLDKSGLPSDRFFAERPEGSVSTLKIQRTQQEDSAVYLCASSSAGGSTGELFFGEGSRLTVL.

This chain uses TRBV19 with TRBJ1-4; D gene unclear. The V end was cut by 6 bases, the J end by 5 bases, with 7 bases between. The CDR3 is made up of 12 amino acids. CDR1 LNHDA and CDR2 SQIVND come from the germline V gene (reference sequence). The CDR3 loop reads CASRSLNEKLFF. Here the CDR3 DNA reads TGTGCCAGTAGGTCGCTGAATGAAAAACTGTTTTTT.

The chain joins TRBV30 to TRBJ1-2; D gene unclear. The CDR3 loop spans 13 amino acids. The ends were cut back, 0 bases at V and 6 bases at J, with 11 bases in the middle. CDR1 GTSNPN and CDR2 SVGIG come from the germline V gene (reference sequence). The CDR3 nucleotides read TGTGCCTGGAGTGTAACTGGGTATGATGGCTACACCTTC. Encoded protein: CAWSVTGYDGYTF.

This clone was detected a few times. V is TRBV6-6 and J is TRBJ2-3, with 9 bases that match TRBD1. CDR1 is MNHNY and CDR2 is SVGAGI in the germline V gene (reference sequence). J lost 0 bases, V lost 4 bases, and 2 bases had no gene match. The CDR3 is made up of 15 amino acids. CDR3 sequence reads: CASSWTGASTDTQYF. The CDR3 nucleotides are TGTGCCAGCAGTTGGACAGGGGCTAGCACAGATACGCAGTATTTT.

This clone was counted between two and nine times. This sequence joins TRBV5-4 and TRBJ1-2; the D gene is possibly TRBD1 (6 bases). Germline CDR1 and CDR2: SGHNT and YYREEE (reference sequence). V lost 4 bases and J lost 2, with 15 bases in between. The CDR3 contains 15 residues. The DNA for the CDR3 is TGTGCCAGCAGCCCAAACAGGGTTGAGAACTATGGCTACACCTTC. Translating it yields CASSPNRVENYGYTF.

The chain links TRBV7-3 to TRBJ2-7; 10 bases fit TRBD2. Germline values: CDR1 SGHTA, CDR2 FQGTGA. The CDR3 runs 15 residues. The junction had 5 bases not matched to a gene; V was cut back by 1 base and J by 5 bases. The CDR3 DNA follows: TGTGCCAGCAGCTTAAATTGGCTAGCGGGAGACGAGCAGTACGTC. This translates into CASSLNWLAGDEQYV.

The chain carries TRBV5-6 and TRBJ2-2, with D perhaps TRBD1 (5 bases). Germline V gene data show CDR1 as SGHDT and CDR2 as YYEEEE. This CDR3 region has 14 residues. With 4 bases removed from V and 12 bases from J, the gap between germline ends came to 19 bases. The CDR3 sequence is CASSHLRVIKKLFF. CDR3 in DNA: TGTGCCAGCAGCCACCTCAGGGTAATAAAGAAGCTGTTTTTT.

V gene TRBV6-1 combines with J gene TRBJ1-5, with D unresolved. Germline CDR1 and CDR2: MNHNS and SASEGT. The CDR3 totals 13 residues. Trimming took 2 bases from V and 5 from J, leaving 7 bases between them. CDR3 in DNA: TGTGCCAGCAGTGAAACGGCGGATCAGCCCCAGCATTTT. This translates into CASSETADQPQHF.

The chain is built from TRBV2 and TRBJ1-5, with TRBD1 matching 9 bases. Germline V gives CDR1 SNHLY, CDR2 FYNNEI. V lost 6 bases and J lost 7; bases outside the gene matches: 4. There are 13 residues in the CDR3. The CDR3 is CASSGTGRQPQHF. Written as DNA, the CDR3 is TGTGCCAGCAGCGGGACAGGGAGGCAGCCCCAGCATTTT.

The table lists this clone with a few counts. The chain combines TRBV18 with TRBJ2-7, with D unresolved. Deletions cut 4 bases from V and 6 bases from J, with 19 bases between. Germline CDR1 and CDR2: KGHSH and LQKENI. The length of the CDR3 is 15 residues. The CDR3 region is CASSRDRATEGEQYF. CDR3 DNA: TGTGCCAGCTCACGGGATCGGGCTACGGAAGGCGAGCAGTACTTC.

This clone was counted only a few times. This chain joins TRBV11-2 and TRBJ2-3; D remains ambiguous. With 4 bases removed from V and 4 bases from J, the gap between germline ends came to 15 bases. Germline V gene sequence: CDR1 SGHAT, CDR2 FQNNGV. CDR3 length equals 15 residues. The CDR3, as DNA: TGTGCCAGCAGCTCCCTGGGCCGGCCGGCAGATACGCAGTATTTT. It yields the protein CASSSLGRPADTQYF. The full variable domain, completed using reference TRBV11-2 and TRBJ2-3, is EAGVAQSPRYKIIEKRQSVAFWCNPISGHATLYWYQQILGQGPKLLIQFQNNGVVDDSQLPKDRFSAERLKGVDSTLKIQPAKLEDSAVYLCASSSLGRPADTQYFGPGTRLTVL.

Many counts were recorded for this clone. The V call is TRBV27, the J call TRBJ2-5; D remains unclear. The CDR3 consists of 9 residues. Germline CDR1 reads MNHEY; CDR2 reads SMNVEV (reference sequence). Deletions cut 11 bases from V and 3 bases from J, with 4 bases between. CDR3 region: CALEETQYF. DNA of the CDR3: TGTGCCCTCGAAGAGACCCAGTACTTC.

This clone was seen more than once but under ten times. V is TRBV29-1 and J is TRBJ1-6; maybe TRBD1 (5 bases). CDR1 SQVTM and CDR2 ANQGSEA come from the germline V gene. V was pared by 6 bases and J by 9 bases, with 12 bases between. This CDR3 spans 12 amino acids. The CDR3 region has the DNA TGCAGCGTCGGGAATAGGGGTTCACCCCTCCACTTT. This gives the protein CSVGNRGSPLHF.

The CDR3 region is CASSPLGLAGGGEQFF. The DNA of the CDR3 is TGCGCCAGCAGCCCGCTGGGGCTAGCGGGGGGCGGAGAGCAGTTCTTC. The J gene is TRBJ2-1, the V gene TRBV5-1, with TRBD2 identical over 11 bases. CDR1 and CDR2 (germline): SGHRS, YFSETQ. V trimming: 4 bases; J trimming: 10 bases; junction bases outside the gene matches: 13. This CDR3 is 16 amino acids long.

The V gene is TRBV7-8, the J gene TRBJ2-2; D call uncertain. CDR1 and CDR2 (germline): SGHVS, FQNEAQ. V was cut by 5 bases and J by 2 bases, with 9 bases left in between. The CDR3 is 14 amino acids. The CDR3 loop reads CASSHDLNTGELFF. The DNA of the CDR3 is TGTGCCAGCAGCCACGATCTTAACACCGGGGAGCTGTTTTTT. Full variable domain (remainder filled in from reference TRBV7-8 and TRBJ2-2): GAGVSQSPRYKVAKRGQDVALRCDPISGHVSLFWYQQALGQGPEFLTYFQNEAQLDKSGLPSDRFFAERPEGSVSTLKIQRTQQEDSAVYLCASSHDLNTGELFFGEGSRLTVL.

The rearrangement links TRBV28 to TRBJ2-2, with D possibly being TRBD1 or TRBD2 (5 bases each). The CDR3 is 14 amino acids. V was pared by 8 bases and J by 3 bases, with 13 bases between. Germline CDR1 reads MDHEN; CDR2 reads SYDVKM. The CDR3 nucleotides read TGTGCCAGCGTACGAGGGGCGGACACCGGGGAGCTGTTTTTT. Its protein product is CASVRGADTGELFF. Filled out from reference TRBV28 and TRBJ2-2, the complete variable domain reads DVKVTQSSRYLVKRTGEKVFLECVQDMDHENMFWYRQDPGLGLRLIYFSYDVKMKEKGDIPEGYSVSREKKERFSLILESASTNQTSMYLCASVRGADTGELFFGEGSRLTVL.

In this sample, this clone turned up a few times. The rearrangement joins TRBV7-2 to TRBJ2-5, with 7 bases identical to TRBD2. Trimming removed 5 bases from V and 1 base from J; junction bases left unmatched: 10. The CDR3 runs 16 residues. CDR1 and CDR2 (germline): SGHTA, FQGNSA. CDR3 loop: CASSLGLGGGQETQYF. The CDR3 coding sequence is TGTGCCAGCAGCCTGGGACTGGGCGGGGGCCAAGAGACCCAGTACTTC.

CDR3 residues: CASSLGQIGFQETQYF. The CDR3 DNA reads as TGCGCCAGCAGCCTAGGACAGATAGGTTTCCAAGAGACCCAGTACTTC. The V gene is TRBV5-1, the J gene TRBJ2-5, with D possibly TRBD1 on 6 matching bases. The CDR3 has 16 amino acids. From germline, CDR1 is SGHRS and CDR2 YFSETQ. Trimming took 4 bases from V and 1 from J, leaving 17 bases between them.

The chain is built from TRBV9 and TRBJ2-2, with a possible D match to TRBD1 (5 bases). CDR1 is SGDLS, CDR2 YYNGEE, per germline. With 0 bases removed from V and 1 base from J, the gap between germline ends came to 10 bases. This CDR3 is 16 amino acids long. The CDR3 coding sequence is TGTGCCAGCAGCGTAGCCCCCACAGGGAACACCGGGGAGCTGTTTTTT. Protein sequence: CASSVAPTGNTGELFF. The entire variable domain, with the rest obtained from reference TRBV9 and TRBJ2-2, is as follows: DSGVTQTPKHLITATGQRVTLRCSPRSGDLSVYWYQQSLDQGLQFLIQYYNGEERAKGNILERFSAQQFPDLHSELNLSSLELGDSALYFCASSVAPTGNTGELFFGEGSRLTVL.